Below, 10 T cell receptor beta chains from the same sample are listed, as sequenced in a study of blood T cell repertoires in COVID-19 (dated by TCRdb to 2020 to 2022). Libraries were constructed by the immunoSEQ multiplex PCR assay. In its TCRdb copy, this immuneACCESS table keeps in-frame sequences only and misses some clones. Where compared with another copy, unresolved V genes explain less than half of these, and the others have no known cause. Counted in this sample were 150,000 or so clones; about 86% of them appeared once. The ten largest account for around 32% of the sample. Sequencing input: peripheral blood. The receptors were gathered from a woman aged 60-75 years with acute or convalescent COVID-19.

V usage is TRBV5-1 and J usage is TRBJ2-1; TRBD2 is a possible D gene (6 bases). CDR3 length: 15 residues. V shed 5 bases and J shed 5 bases, with 17 bases lying between them. Germline V gene data show CDR1 as SGHRS and CDR2 as YFSETQ. The CDR3 loop reads CASRTTGTPHNEQFF. The DNA of the CDR3 is TGCGCCAGCAGAACCACCGGGACTCCTCACAATGAGCAGTTCTTC.

The chain carries TRBV28 and TRBJ1-5; TRBD1 agrees at 8 bases. The germline CDR1 and CDR2 sequences are MDHEN and SYDVKM. V lost 6 bases, J lost 1 base, and 8 bases stayed unmatched. The CDR3 is 16 amino acids. CDR3: CASRIRGRGSNQPQHF. CDR3 nucleotides: TGTGCCAGCAGGATCAGGGGGCGCGGGAGCAATCAGCCCCAGCATTTT.

CDR3 residues: CASLAGAGYEQFF. The CDR3 DNA is TGTGCCAGCCTAGCGGGGGCCGGGTATGAGCAGTTCTTC. The V and J genes are TRBV2 and TRBJ2-1; 10 bases agree with TRBD2. The germline V gene has CDR1 SNHLY and CDR2 FYNNEI. J was trimmed by 8 bases and V by 8 bases; bases with no gene match: 6. The CDR3 is made up of 13 amino acids.

The chain joins TRBV29-1 to TRBJ1-4, with 10 bases identical to TRBD1. The ends lost 4 bases at V and 6 bases at J; junction bases unmatched: 8. This CDR3 is 15 amino acids long. Germline CDR1 and CDR2: SQVTM and ANQGSEA. The CDR3 spells CSVGVVGTGDEKLFF. Here the CDR3 DNA reads TGCAGCGTTGGGGTCGTCGGGACAGGGGATGAAAAACTGTTTTTT.

The chain couples TRBV7-2 to TRBJ2-1, with TRBD2 matching 10 bases. Germline loops: CDR1 SGHTA, CDR2 FQGNSA. CDR3 length equals 17 residues. With 5 bases clipped from V and 1 base from J, the junction kept 8 bases outside the gene matches. CDR3 sequence reads: CASSPISGGASYNEQFF. DNA of the CDR3: TGTGCCAGCAGCCCAATAAGCGGGGGGGCTTCCTACAATGAGCAGTTCTTC.

The chain has TRBV6-2 or TRBV6-3 and TRBJ1-5; TRBD1 aligns across 8 bases. V lost 3 bases to trimming and J lost 3 bases; unmatched junction nucleotides: 16. This CDR3 spans 19 amino acids. CDR1 and CDR2 from the germline V gene are MNHEY and SVGEGT. The CDR3 sequence: CASSYRTGTVSYNNQPQHF. The CDR3 DNA follows: TGTGCCAGCAGTTATCGGACAGGGACGGTTTCTTATAACAATCAGCCCCAGCATTTT.

Of note for this clone: Distinct nucleotide sequences in the sample also encode this CDR3. The rearrangement joins TRBV18 to TRBJ1-5; D is perhaps TRBD1 (5 bases). This CDR3 has 15 residues. The V gene's germline CDR1 is KGHSH and CDR2 LQKENI. V was shortened by 3 bases and J by 2 bases, with 11 bases between the two germline ends. In DNA, the CDR3 is TGTGCCAGCTCACCCTTGGGGCAGCGCAATCAGCCCCAGCATTTT. It is translated as CASSPLGQRNQPQHF.

The rearrangement links TRBV7-9 to TRBJ1-2, with D possibly matching TRBD1 (5 bases). Germline V gene data show CDR1 as SEHNR and CDR2 as FQNEAQ (reference sequence). The CDR3 loop spans 16 amino acids. Trimming took 2 bases from V and 4 from J, leaving 17 bases between them. For the CDR3, the DNA is TGTGCCAGCAGCTTAAGCCCCGGGGGGGTAGGCTATGGCTACACCTTC. This translates into CASSLSPGGVGYGYTF.

This chain joins TRBV6-5 and TRBJ1-5; 7 positions match TRBD1. The CDR3 consists of 14 residues. The germline CDR1 and CDR2 sequences are MNHEY and SVGAGI. With V trimmed by 5 bases and J by 5 bases, 6 bases remained unmatched. CDR3 loop: CASSPTGFDQPQHF. As DNA, the CDR3 is TGTGCCAGCAGTCCGACAGGGTTTGATCAGCCCCAGCATTTT.

CDR3 protein: CASSLTQGTNEKLFF. Here the CDR3 DNA reads TGTGCCAGCAGCTTAACGCAGGGGACCAATGAAAAACTGTTTTTT. The chain combines TRBV7-9 with TRBJ1-4; D possibly corresponds to TRBD1 (6 bases). Deletions cut 2 bases from V and 5 bases from J, with 12 bases between. CDR3 length: 15 amino acids. Germline-derived CDR1 and CDR2 are SEHNR and FQNEAQ (reference sequence).